Listed below are T cell receptor beta chains from one sample, sequenced in a study of human T cells and chemical hapten exposure. A single record per CDR3 protein comes from TCRdb applying MiXCR to the 5' RACE reads. The sample has more than 60,000 distinct CDR3 sequences, roughly 15% seen once. These receptor sequences come from a female donor in good health. Both conserved end residues are part of each CDR3. D genes are given only for firm matches. The listing skips clone size in some rows; elsewhere it reads once, few, many or a size class.

.	TRBJ1-2	few	TRBV12-3/TRBV12-4	CASSLQGLSGYTF	TGTGCCAGCAGTTTACAGGGTTTGAGTGGCTACACCTTC
.	TRBJ1-1	.	TRBV6-5	CASSYSTRGVGDTEAFF	TGTGCCAGCAGTTACTCGACCCGGGGTGTAGGGGACACTGAAGCTTTCTTT
TRBD1	TRBJ2-4	few	TRBV12-3/TRBV12-4	CASSHPRQGLMNIQYF	TGTGCCAGCAGCCACCCAAGACAGGGGTTGATGAACATTCAGTACTTC
.	TRBJ1-2	.	TRBV7-9	CASSLALREGYTF	TGTGCCAGCAGCTTAGCGCTCAGGGAAGGCTACACCTTC
TRBD1	TRBJ2-5	once	TRBV29-1	CSVGLTGGPETQYF	TGCAGCGTTGGGCTGACAGGGGGCCCGGAGACCCAGTACTTC
.	TRBJ1-1	many	TRBV12-3/TRBV12-4	CASNPDSNTEAFF	TGTGCCAGCAACCCGGACTCTAACACTGAAGCTTTCTTT
.	TRBJ2-1	few	TRBV10-3	CAISESTPRNDGQFF	TGTGCCATCAGTGAAAGTACCCCCCGCAATGATGGGCAGTTCTTC
TRBD2	TRBJ2-3	few	TRBV10-1	CASSASGVTDTQYF	TGCGCCAGCAGTGCTAGCGGGGTAACAGATACGCAGTATTTT
.	TRBJ2-5	few	TRBV7-2	CASSPVTRGETQYF	TGTGCCAGCAGCCCAGTTACTAGGGGGGAGACCCAGTACTTC
.	TRBJ2-5	few	TRBV13	CASVEEKTQYF	TGTGCCAGCGTAGAAGAGAAAACCCAGTACTTC
.	TRBJ2-1	.	TRBV15	CATSREKGDIYNEQFF	TGTGCCACCAGCAGAGAAAAGGGGGACATCTACAATGAGCAGTTCTTC
.	TRBJ2-5	.	TRBV7-2	CASSPVEETQYF	TGTGCCAGCAGCCCGGTAGAAGAGACCCAGTACTTC
TRBD1	TRBJ1-1	.	TRBV14	CASSQISGGQTEAFF	TGTGCCAGCAGCCAAATCTCAGGGGGGCAAACTGAAGCTTTCTTT
TRBD1	TRBJ2-7	few	TRBV7-2	CASSLDWTGAREQYF	TGTGCCAGCAGCTTAGACTGGACAGGGGCCCGCGAGCAGTACTTC
.	TRBJ2-7	medium-sized	TRBV29-1	CSFGRKSGEQYF	TGCAGCTTCGGACGGAAATCGGGAGAGCAGTACTTC
.	TRBJ2-3	few	TRBV2	CASSEGLDTQYF	TGTGCCAGCAGTGAAGGCCTGGATACGCAGTATTTT
.	TRBJ2-3	.	TRBV4-2	CASSQAPTGVDTQYF	TGTGCCAGCAGCCAGGCACCCACTGGGGTAGATACGCAGTATTTT
.	TRBJ1-5	.	TRBV12-3/TRBV12-4	CASSLGGVQPQHF	TGTGCCAGCAGTCTCGGAGGGGTTCAGCCCCAGCATTTT
.	TRBJ1-4	.	TRBV4-2	CASSQGRDFLNEKLFF	TGTGCCAGCAGCCAAGGTCGAGACTTCCTTAATGAAAAACTGTTTTTT
TRBD2	TRBJ2-1	few	TRBV9	CASTLRGGPYNEQFF	TGTGCCAGCACCCTTCGGGGGGGGCCCTACAATGAGCAGTTCTTC
.	TRBJ2-2	.	TRBV6-2/TRBV6-3	CASSLSSGWNTGELFF	TGTGCCAGCAGTCTATCCTCCGGGTGGAACACCGGGGAGCTGTTTTTT
.	TRBJ2-7	few	TRBV30	CAWSLGSSYEQYF	TGTGCCTGGAGTCTCGGCAGCTCCTACGAGCAGTACTTC
.	TRBJ2-7	few	TRBV28	CASSLGSYYEQYF	TGTGCCAGCAGTTTGGGTTCATACTACGAGCAGTACTTC
TRBD1	TRBJ2-3	.	TRBV5-1	CASSLGTGREDTQYF	TGCGCCAGCAGCCTAGGGACAGGGCGTGAAGATACGCAGTATTTT
.	TRBJ2-4	few	TRBV27	CASKGPDFMAKNIQYF	TGTGCCAGCAAGGGACCGGATTTTATGGCCAAAAACATTCAGTACTTC
.	TRBJ1-1	few	TRBV11-2	CASRRSGTEAFF	TGTGCCAGCAGGAGAAGCGGGACTGAAGCTTTCTTT
TRBD2	TRBJ2-1	.	TRBV11-2	CASSLVAGGSNEQFF	TGTGCCAGCAGCTTAGTTGCCGGCGGGAGTAATGAGCAGTTCTTC
.	TRBJ2-5	.	TRBV6-2/TRBV6-3	CASSSYRSGETQYF	TGTGCCAGCAGTTCTTACAGGTCGGGGGAGACCCAGTACTTC
.	TRBJ1-6	few	TRBV20-1	CSTGRRGSLNSPLHF	TGCAGCACCGGACGAAGGGGTAGCCTTAATTCACCCCTCCACTTT
.	TRBJ1-5	.	TRBV7-2	CASSLGAREGQPQHF	TGTGCCAGCAGCTTAGGGGCCAGGGAAGGTCAGCCCCAGCATTTT
.	TRBJ1-2	.	TRBV18	CASSPQSRDYGYTF	TGTGCCAGCTCACCTCAAAGCCGGGACTATGGCTACACCTTC
.	TRBJ2-1	.	TRBV5-4	CASSTVDRTYNEQFF	TGTGCCAGCAGCACTGTTGACAGGACCTACAATGAGCAGTTCTTC
.	TRBJ2-5	.	TRBV6-1	CASSEQYQETQYF	TGTGCCAGCAGTGAACAGTACCAAGAGACCCAGTACTTC
.	TRBJ2-3	few	TRBV20-1	CSARSAAFTQYF	TGCAGTGCTAGGTCGGCGGCGTTTACGCAGTATTTT
TRBD2	TRBJ2-4	.	TRBV4-1	CASSGGGVAKNIQYF	TGCGCCAGCAGCGGGGGGGGGGTTGCCAAAAACATTCAGTACTTC
.	TRBJ1-2	.	TRBV7-2	CASSFRPGDGYTF	TGTGCCAGCAGCTTCCGACCGGGGGATGGCTACACCTTC
.	TRBJ1-2	few	TRBV9	CASSAAGDYGYTF	TGTGCCAGCAGCGCCGCAGGGGACTATGGCTACACCTTC
TRBD2	TRBJ2-3	.	TRBV12-3/TRBV12-4	CASRSYSGGGTDTQYF	TGTGCCAGCAGGTCATATAGCGGGGGGGGCACAGATACGCAGTATTTT
.	TRBJ1-1	.	TRBV29-1	CSVAPRRNTEAFF	TGCAGCGTTGCCCCACGGAGGAACACTGAAGCTTTCTTT
.	TRBJ1-5	few	TRBV7-9	CASSQYLGDEKPQHF	TGTGCCAGCAGCCAATACTTGGGGGACGAAAAGCCCCAGCATTTT
.	TRBJ1-1	.	TRBV10-3	CAISVTGRTMNTEAFF	TGTGCCATCAGTGTTACAGGCCGGACCATGAACACTGAAGCTTTCTTT
.	TRBJ1-1	few	TRBV11-2	CASSLELAGAGTEAFF	TGTGCCAGCAGCTTAGAATTGGCAGGGGCCGGTACTGAAGCTTTCTTT
.	TRBJ1-1	.	TRBV11-2	CASRESGATEAFF	TGTGCCAGCAGGGAGTCTGGGGCCACTGAAGCTTTCTTT
TRBD1	TRBJ1-1	.	TRBV30	CAWSLGGLNTEAFF	TGTGCCTGGTCCTTAGGGGGCCTGAACACTGAAGCTTTCTTT
.	TRBJ2-1	.	TRBV7-9	CASSSGRNNEEQFF	TGTGCCAGCAGTTCGGGACGAAACAATGAGGAGCAGTTCTTC
TRBD1	TRBJ1-2	few	TRBV20-1	CSAGTGGDGYTF	TGCAGTGCTGGTACAGGGGGCGATGGCTACACCTTC
.	TRBJ1-2	few	TRBV7-2	CASSLNSGQFNYGYTF	TGTGCCAGCAGCTTAAATTCTGGACAGTTTAACTATGGCTACACCTTC
TRBD2	TRBJ2-3	few	TRBV11-2	CASSLETSGGPSGAQYF	TGTGCCAGCAGCTTAGAGACAAGCGGGGGACCATCAGGGGCGCAGTATTTT
.	TRBJ2-5	.	TRBV7-2	CASSLNSARETQYF	TGTGCCAGCAGCTTAAACTCCGCCCGGGAGACCCAGTACTTC
.	TRBJ2-3	once	TRBV4-2	CASSQDSPPRTDTQYF	TGTGCCAGCAGCCAAGATTCGCCACCTCGCACAGATACGCAGTATTTT